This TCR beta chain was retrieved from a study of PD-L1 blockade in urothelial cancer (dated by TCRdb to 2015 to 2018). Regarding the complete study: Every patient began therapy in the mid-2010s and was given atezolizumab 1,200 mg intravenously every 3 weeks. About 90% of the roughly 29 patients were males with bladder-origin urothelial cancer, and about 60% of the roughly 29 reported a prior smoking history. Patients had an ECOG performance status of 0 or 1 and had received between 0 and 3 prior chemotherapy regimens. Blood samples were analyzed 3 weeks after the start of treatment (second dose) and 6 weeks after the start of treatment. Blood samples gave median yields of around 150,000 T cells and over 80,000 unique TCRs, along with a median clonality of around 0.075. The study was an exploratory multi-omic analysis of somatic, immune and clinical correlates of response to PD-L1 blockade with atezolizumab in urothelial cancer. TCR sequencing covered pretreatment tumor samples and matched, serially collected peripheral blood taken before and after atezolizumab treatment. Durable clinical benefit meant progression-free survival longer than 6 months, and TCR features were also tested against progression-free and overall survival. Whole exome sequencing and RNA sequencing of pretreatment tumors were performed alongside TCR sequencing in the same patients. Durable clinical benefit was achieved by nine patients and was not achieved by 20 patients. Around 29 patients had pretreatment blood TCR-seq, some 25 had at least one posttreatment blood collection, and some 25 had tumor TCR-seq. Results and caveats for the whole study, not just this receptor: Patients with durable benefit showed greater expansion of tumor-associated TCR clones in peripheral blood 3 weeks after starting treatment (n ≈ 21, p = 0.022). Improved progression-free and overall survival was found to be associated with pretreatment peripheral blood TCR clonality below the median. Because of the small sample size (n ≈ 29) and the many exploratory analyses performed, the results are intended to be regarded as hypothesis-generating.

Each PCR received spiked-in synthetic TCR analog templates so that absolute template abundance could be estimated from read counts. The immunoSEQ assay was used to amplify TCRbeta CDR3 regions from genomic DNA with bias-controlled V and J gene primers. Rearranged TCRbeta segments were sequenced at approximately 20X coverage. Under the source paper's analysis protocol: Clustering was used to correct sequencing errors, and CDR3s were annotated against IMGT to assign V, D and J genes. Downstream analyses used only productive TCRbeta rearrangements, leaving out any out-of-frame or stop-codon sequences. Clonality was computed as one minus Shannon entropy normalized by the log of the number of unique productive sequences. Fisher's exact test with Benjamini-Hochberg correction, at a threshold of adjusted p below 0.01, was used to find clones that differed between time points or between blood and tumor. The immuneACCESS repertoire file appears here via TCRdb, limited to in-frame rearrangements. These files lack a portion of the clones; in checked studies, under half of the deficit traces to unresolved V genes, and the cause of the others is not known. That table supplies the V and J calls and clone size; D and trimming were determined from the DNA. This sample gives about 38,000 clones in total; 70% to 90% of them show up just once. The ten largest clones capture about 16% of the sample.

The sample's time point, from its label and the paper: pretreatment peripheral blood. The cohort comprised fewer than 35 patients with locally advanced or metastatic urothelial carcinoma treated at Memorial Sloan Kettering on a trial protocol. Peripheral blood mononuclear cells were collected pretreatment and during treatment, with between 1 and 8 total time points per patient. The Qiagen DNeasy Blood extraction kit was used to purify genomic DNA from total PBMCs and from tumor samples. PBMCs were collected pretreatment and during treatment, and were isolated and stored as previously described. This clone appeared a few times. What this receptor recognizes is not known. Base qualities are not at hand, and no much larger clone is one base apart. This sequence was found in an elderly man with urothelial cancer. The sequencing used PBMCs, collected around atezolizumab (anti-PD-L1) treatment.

The CDR3: CSVDRGAEAFF. The nucleotide sequence reads TGCAGCGTTGACAGGGGGGCTGAAGCTTTCTTT. The sequence links TRBV29-1 to TRBJ1-1; 7 middle bases align to TRBD1. After removal of 3 bases from V and 6 bases from J, the junction retains 1 base not matched to a gene. Per the germline V gene, SQVTM is the CDR1 and ANQGSEA is the CDR2. CDR3 length: 11 amino acids, cysteine to phenylalanine. This entry keeps only the CDR3 DNA: 33 bases, framed from base 1.